This T cell receptor beta chain was sequenced during a study of blood T cell repertoires in COVID-19. Clones were sequenced by immunoSEQ multiplex PCR, and TCRdb holds only the in-frame ones, with some missing. The sample consists of fewer than 300,000 clones, over 75% of them appearing once. Trimming took 4 bases from V and 1 from J; bases not matched to a gene: 8. Germline V gene data show CDR1 as SGDLS and CDR2 as YYNGEE. This CDR3 has 16 residues. This TCR was recovered from a human donor in a cohort sampled during active COVID-19. The sequenced sample was peripheral blood. This chain links TRBV9 with TRBJ1-1, with 9 bases that match TRBD1. The CDR3 nucleotides read TGTGCCAGCAGCCGCGGACAGGGGTCATGGAACACTGAAGCTTTCTTT. Encoded protein: CASSRGQGSWNTEAFF.